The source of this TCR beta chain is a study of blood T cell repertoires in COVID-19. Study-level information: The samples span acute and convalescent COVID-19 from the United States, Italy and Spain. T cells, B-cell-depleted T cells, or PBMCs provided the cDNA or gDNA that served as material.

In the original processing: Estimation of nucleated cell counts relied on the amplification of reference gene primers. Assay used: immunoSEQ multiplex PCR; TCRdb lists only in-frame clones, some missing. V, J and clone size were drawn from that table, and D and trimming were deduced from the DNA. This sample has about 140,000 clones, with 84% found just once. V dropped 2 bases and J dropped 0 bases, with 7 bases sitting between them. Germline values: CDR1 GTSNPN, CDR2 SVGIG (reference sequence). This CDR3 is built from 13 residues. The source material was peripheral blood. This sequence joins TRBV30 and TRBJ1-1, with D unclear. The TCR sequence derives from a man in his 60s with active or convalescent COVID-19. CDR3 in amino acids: CAWSFELNTEAFF. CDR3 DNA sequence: TGTGCCTGGAGTTTTGAGTTGAACACTGAAGCTTTCTTT.